This TCR beta chain was profiled in a study of blood T cell repertoires in COVID-19. Study summary: Material from acute and convalescent COVID-19 was sourced from the United States, Italy and Spain.

In the source study's methods: Using reference gene primer amplification, nucleated cell counts were estimated. Assay: immunoSEQ multiplex PCR; the TCRdb copy retains only in-frame clones and omits some. The DNA gave D and trimming, while V, J and clone size come from that table. There are under 300,000 clones in the sample; about 89% occur only once, and approximately 9% lies in the top ten. Looked up from germline, CDR1 is KGHDR and CDR2 is SFDVKD. The CDR3 runs to 14 residues. V gave up 4 bases and J gave up 8 bases, with 14 bases separating them. Sequencing was performed on PBMCs or T cells enriched from blood (not recorded which). The receptor comes from a man aged 40-49 years who had recovered from COVID-19. The chain has TRBV24-1 and TRBJ2-4, with D possibly TRBD1 on 5 matching bases. DNA of the CDR3: TGTGCCACCAGTGACCCGACCGAAGGGGACATTCAGTACTTC. Amino acid sequence: CATSDPTEGDIQYF.